This TCR beta chain is drawn from a study of blood T cell repertoires in COVID-19. About the research overall: The United States, Italy and Spain provided the acute and convalescent COVID-19 samples. T cells, B-cell-depleted T cells, or PBMCs supplied cDNA or gDNA.

The germline CDR1 and CDR2 sequences are SNHLY and FYNNEI. CDR3 length: 16 amino acids. The ends lost 6 bases at V and 6 bases at J; junction bases unmatched: 11. Per the original data handling: Using reference gene primer amplification, nucleated cell counts were estimated. Measured with immunoSEQ multiplex PCR; TCRdb has only the in-frame clones, and not every one. V and J calls and clone size follow that table, whereas D and trimming were derived from the DNA. This table has roughly 90,000 clones, approximately 86% appearing once. V gene TRBV2 combines with J gene TRBJ1-5; 10 bases line up with TRBD1. Material: peripheral blood. This TCR was sampled from a man aged 35 to 55 with acute or convalescent COVID-19. The CDR3: CASSPTTGQGFQPQHF. CDR3 coding DNA: TGTGCCAGCAGCCCTACTACGGGACAGGGGTTTCAGCCCCAGCATTTT.